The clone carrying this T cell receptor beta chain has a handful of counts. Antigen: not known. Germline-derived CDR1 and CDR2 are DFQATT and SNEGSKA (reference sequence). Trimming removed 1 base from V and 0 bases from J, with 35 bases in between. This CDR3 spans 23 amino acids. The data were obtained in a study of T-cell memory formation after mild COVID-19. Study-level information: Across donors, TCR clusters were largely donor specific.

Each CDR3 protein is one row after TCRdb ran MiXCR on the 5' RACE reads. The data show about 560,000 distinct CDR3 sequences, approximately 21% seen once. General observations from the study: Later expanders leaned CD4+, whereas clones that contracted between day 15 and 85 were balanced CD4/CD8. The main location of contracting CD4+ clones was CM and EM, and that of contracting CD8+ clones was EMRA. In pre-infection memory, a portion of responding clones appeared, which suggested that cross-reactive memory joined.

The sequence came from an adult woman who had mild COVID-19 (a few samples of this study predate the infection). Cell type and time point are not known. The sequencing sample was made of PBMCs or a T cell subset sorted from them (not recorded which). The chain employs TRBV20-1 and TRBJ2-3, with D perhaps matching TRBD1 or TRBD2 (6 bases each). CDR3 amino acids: CSARVRGLGGASVPVMSTDTQYF. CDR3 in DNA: TGCAGTGCTAGAGTGAGGGGATTAGGGGGAGCTAGCGTCCCAGTCATGAGCACAGATACGCAGTATTTT.